This T cell receptor (beta chain) appears in the sequencing data of a study of neurological immune-mediated disorders. Germline V gives CDR1 SGHKS, CDR2 YYEKEE (reference sequence). V lost 3 bases, J lost 5 bases, and 7 bases lay in between. The length of the CDR3 is 12 residues. The table lists this clonotype with a few counts. Synthesis of cDNA was carried out by template-switch 5'RACE. The reaction used 10-nucleotide random UMIs. TCRdb analysed the 5' RACE reads with MiXCR anew, one entry per CDR3 protein. In the table there are approximately 46,000 distinct CDR3 sequences, around 2.9% of which are singletons.

This rearrangement joins TRBV5-5 to TRBJ2-3; D is ambiguous. The sequencing input was PBMCs. This TCR was sampled from a woman in her fifties or sixties with multiple sclerosis. CDR3 sequence: CASSSRVDTQYF. CDR3 DNA: TGTGCCAGCAGCTCGAGAGTAGATACGCAGTATTTT.